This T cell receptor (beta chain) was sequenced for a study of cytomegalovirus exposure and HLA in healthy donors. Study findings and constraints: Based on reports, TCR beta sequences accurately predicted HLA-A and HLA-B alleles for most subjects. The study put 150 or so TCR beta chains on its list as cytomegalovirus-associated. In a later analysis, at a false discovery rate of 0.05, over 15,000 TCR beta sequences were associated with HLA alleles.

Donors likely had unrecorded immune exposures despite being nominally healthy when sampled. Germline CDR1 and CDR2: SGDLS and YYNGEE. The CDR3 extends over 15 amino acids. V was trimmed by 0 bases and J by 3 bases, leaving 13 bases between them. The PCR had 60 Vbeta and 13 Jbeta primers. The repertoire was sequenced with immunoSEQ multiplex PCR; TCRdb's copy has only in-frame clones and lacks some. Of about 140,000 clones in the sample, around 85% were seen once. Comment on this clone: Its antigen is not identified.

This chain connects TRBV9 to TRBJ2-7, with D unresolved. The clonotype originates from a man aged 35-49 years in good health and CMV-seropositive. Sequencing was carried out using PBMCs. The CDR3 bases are TGTGCCAGCAGCGTAGGTCAGATGCTAGGCTACGAGCAGTACTTC. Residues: CASSVGQMLGYEQYF. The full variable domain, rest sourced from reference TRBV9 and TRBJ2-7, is DSGVTQTPKHLITATGQRVTLRCSPRSGDLSVYWYQQSLDQGLQFLIQYYNGEERAKGNILERFSAQQFPDLHSELNLSSLELGDSALYFCASSVGQMLGYEQYFGPGTRLTVT.